The 2 T cell receptor beta chains presented below share a single source sample, sequenced in a study of human T cells and chemical hapten exposure (dated by TCRdb to the early 2020s). Library method: RACE. Instrument used: NextSeq 500. The raw public reads went through TCRdb reprocessing: fastp at Q25, MiXCR clone calling, in-frame beta chains kept. Rows are combined by CDR3 protein, so each entry shows the most common genes and DNA. The sample table holds roughly 120,000 distinct CDR3 sequences, of which about 14% were seen once. The ten largest clones represent about 3% of the sample. Explained via the paper, the time point label denotes: pre-sensitization, week 0. The sample's treatment or condition label, in plain terms: therapeutic diphenylcyclopropenone sensitization with weekly scalp DPC. The sample consisted of whole blood, taken in connection with sensitization to the hapten diphenylcyclopropenone (DPC). All receptors come from a woman aged 18-30 years with alopecia areata. Some clones in this sample may be carry-over from other donors' samples.

V usage is TRBV20-1 and J usage is TRBJ1-1; TRBD1 is a possible D gene (6 bases). Germline assignment: CDR1 DFQATT and CDR2 SNEGSKA (reference sequence). The CDR3 consists of 15 residues. V was trimmed by 3 bases and J by 3 bases, leaving 17 bases between them. CDR3: CSASHPEGGDTEAFF. The CDR3 nucleotides read TGCAGTGCTAGTCACCCGGAGGGGGGGGACACTGAAGCTTTCTTT.

This clonotype was counted ten times or more. V is TRBV4-1 and J is TRBJ1-2; a possible D gene is TRBD1 (5 bases). Trimming pared 2 bases from V and 2 bases from J, leaving 18 bases between. The CDR3 consists of 17 residues. The germline gives CDR1 MGHRA, CDR2 YSYEKL. The CDR3 is CASSQTLRKTENYGYTF. Here the CDR3 DNA reads TGCGCCAGCAGCCAAACTTTAAGGAAGACAGAAAACTATGGCTACACCTTC.